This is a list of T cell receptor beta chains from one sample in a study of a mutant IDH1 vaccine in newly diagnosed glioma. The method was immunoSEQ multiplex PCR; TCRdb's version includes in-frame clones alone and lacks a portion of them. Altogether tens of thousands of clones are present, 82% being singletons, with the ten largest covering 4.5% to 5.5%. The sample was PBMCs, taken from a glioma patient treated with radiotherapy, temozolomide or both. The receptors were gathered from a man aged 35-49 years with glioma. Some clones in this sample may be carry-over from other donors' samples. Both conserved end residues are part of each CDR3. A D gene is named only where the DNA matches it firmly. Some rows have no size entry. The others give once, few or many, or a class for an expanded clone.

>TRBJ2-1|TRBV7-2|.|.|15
TGTGCCAGCAGCTTAGTTAGCGGTAGTGCGGCTGAGCAGTTCTTC
CASSLVSGSAAEQFF
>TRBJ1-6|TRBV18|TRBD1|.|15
TGTGCCAGCTCATATCTTACAGGGGGGAGCTCACCCCTCCACTTT
CASSYLTGGSSPLHF
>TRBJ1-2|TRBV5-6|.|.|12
TGTGCCAGCAGCTTTTGGAGGAATGGCTACACCTTC
CASSFWRNGYTF
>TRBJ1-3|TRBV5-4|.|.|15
TGTGCCAGCAGCTTGGAGGGGCAGGCTGGAAACACCATATATTTT
CASSLEGQAGNTIYF
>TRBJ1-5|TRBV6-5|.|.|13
TGTGCCAGCAGTTACTCGGGTTATCAGCCCCAGCATTTT
CASSYSGYQPQHF
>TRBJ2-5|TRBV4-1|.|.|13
TGCGCCAGCAGCCAGGAGCGGCAAGAGACCCAGTACTTC
CASSQERQETQYF
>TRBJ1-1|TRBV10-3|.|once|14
TGTGCCATCAGAAAAGGGGAACGGAACACTGAAGCTTTCTTT
CAIRKGERNTEAFF
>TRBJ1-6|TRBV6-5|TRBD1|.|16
TGTGCCAGCAGTTGGACAGGGGGGCCCTATAATTCACCCCTCCACTTT
CASSWTGGPYNSPLHF
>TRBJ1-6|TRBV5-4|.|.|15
TGTGCCAGCAGCCCCACCGCGACAACGGATTCACCCCTCCACTTT
CASSPTATTDSPLHF
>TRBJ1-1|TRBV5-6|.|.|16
TGTGCCAGCAGCTTGGGCCGCCCTGGAAAAAACACTGAAGCTTTCTTT
CASSLGRPGKNTEAFF
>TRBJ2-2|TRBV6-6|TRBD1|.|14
TGTGCCAGCAGTGACAGGGTAAACACCGGGGAGCTGTTTTTT
CASSDRVNTGELFF
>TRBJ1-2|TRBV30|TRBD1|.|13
TGTGCCTGGAGTGTACGGTCCCAGGGGGCGCGCACCTTC
CAWSVRSQGARTF
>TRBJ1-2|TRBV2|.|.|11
TGTGCCAGCAGTGACTGGGACGGCTACACCTTC
CASSDWDGYTF
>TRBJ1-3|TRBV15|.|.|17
TGTGCCACCAGCAGAGACCGGACACACCGCTCTGGAAACACCATATATTTT
CATSRDRTHRSGNTIYF
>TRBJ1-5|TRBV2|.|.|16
TGTGCCAGCAATGAGGGTCCGGGGAATAGCAATCAGCCCCAGCATTTT
CASNEGPGNSNQPQHF
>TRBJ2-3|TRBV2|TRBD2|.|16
TGTGCCAGCAGTGAAGGGCTAGCGGGGGGGCAGGATACGCAGTATTTT
CASSEGLAGGQDTQYF
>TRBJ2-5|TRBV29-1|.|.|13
TGCAGCGCTCGTCTGGGGGGTTTGGAGACCCAGTACTTC
CSARLGGLETQYF
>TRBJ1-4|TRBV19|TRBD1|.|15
TGTGCCAGCCAAATAGGGGACAGGGAAGCCGAAAAACTGTTTTTT
CASQIGDREAEKLFF
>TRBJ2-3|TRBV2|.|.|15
TGTGCCAGCGACCGGTGGGGGCCCAGCACAGATACGCAGTATTTT
CASDRWGPSTDTQYF
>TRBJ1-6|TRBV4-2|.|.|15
TGTGCCAGCAGCCCTCGGACAGCCATTAATTCACCCCTCCACTTT
CASSPRTAINSPLHF
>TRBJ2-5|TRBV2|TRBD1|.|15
TGTGCCAGCAGGGGGACAGTCTCATTTGGGGAGACCCAGTACTTC
CASRGTVSFGETQYF
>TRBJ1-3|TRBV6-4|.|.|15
TGTGCCAGCAGTCATACCGGCCAGAGGGGAAACACCATATATTTT
CASSHTGQRGNTIYF
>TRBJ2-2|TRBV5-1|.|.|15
TGCGCCAGCAGCCGACCTGGGGGGCTAGGCGGGGAGCTGTTTTTT
CASSRPGGLGGELFF
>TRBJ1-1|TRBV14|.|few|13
TGTGCCAGCAGCGCACCTGGGAACACTGAAGCTTTCTTT
CASSAPGNTEAFF
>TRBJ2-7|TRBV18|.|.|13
TGTGCCAGCTCACTAGGCAGCACCTACGAGCAGTACTTC
CASSLGSTYEQYF
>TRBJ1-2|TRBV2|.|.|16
TGTGCCAGCAGTGAACTGGGACGACTGTCCGAGAGGGGCTACACCTTC
CASSELGRLSERGYTF
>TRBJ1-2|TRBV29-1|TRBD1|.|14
TGCAGCGTTGATCAAGACGGGACAGAATATGGCTACACCTTC
CSVDQDGTEYGYTF
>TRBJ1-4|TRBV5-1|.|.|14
TGCGCCAGCAGCCTGACTGCTTTTAATGAAAAACTGTTTTTT
CASSLTAFNEKLFF
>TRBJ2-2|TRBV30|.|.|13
TGTGCCTGGAGTGTGTCGGAGACCGGGGAGCTGTTTTTT
CAWSVSETGELFF
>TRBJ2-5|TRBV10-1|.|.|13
TGCGCCAGCAGTGGGTCGTACCAAGAGACCCAGTACTTC
CASSGSYQETQYF
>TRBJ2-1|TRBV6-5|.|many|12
TGTGCCAGCAGTACCTACAGCAATGAGCAGTTCTTC
CASSTYSNEQFF
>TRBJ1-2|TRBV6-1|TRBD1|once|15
TGTGCCAGCAGTCCTTACTTTATTACAGGGGATGGCTACACCTTC
CASSPYFITGDGYTF
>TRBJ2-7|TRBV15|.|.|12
TGTGCCACCAGTCACTGGGAGAGCGAGCAGTACTTC
CATSHWESEQYF
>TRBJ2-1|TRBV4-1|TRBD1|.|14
TGCGCCAGCAGCCAAGCACAGGGGGCAGGGGAGCAGTTCTTC
CASSQAQGAGEQFF
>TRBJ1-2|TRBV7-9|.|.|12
TGTGCCAGCAGCCTGGGGGGATATGGCTACACCTTC
CASSLGGYGYTF
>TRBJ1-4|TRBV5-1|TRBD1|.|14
TGCGCCAGCAATTCAGGGACAGGACCAGAAAAACTGTTTTTT
CASNSGTGPEKLFF
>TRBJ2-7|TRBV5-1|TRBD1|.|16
TGCGCCAGCAGCTTGGGAGCGACAGGGTCTATCTACGAGCAGTACTTC
CASSLGATGSIYEQYF
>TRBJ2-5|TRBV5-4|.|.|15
TGTGCCAGCAGCTCGAAGAAAGTTCAGGGGGAGACCCAGTACTTC
CASSSKKVQGETQYF
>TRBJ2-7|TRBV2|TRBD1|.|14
TGTGCCAGCAGTCAACGGCGACAGGGCTACGAGCAGTACTTC
CASSQRRQGYEQYF
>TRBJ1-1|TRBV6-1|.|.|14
TGTGCCAGCAGTGAGAAGGGTTTGAACACTGAAGCTTTCTTT
CASSEKGLNTEAFF
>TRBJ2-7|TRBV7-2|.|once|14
TGTGCCAGCAGCGTCAGGGGCGCCTCCTACGAGCAGTACTTC
CASSVRGASYEQYF
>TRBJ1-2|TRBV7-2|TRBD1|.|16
TGTGCCAGCAGCTTAGAAGGGACAGGGGCCGGGTCTGGCTACACCTTC
CASSLEGTGAGSGYTF
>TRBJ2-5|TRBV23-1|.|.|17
TGCGCCAGCAGTCCCCTCACTGGGAAACAGCAACAAGAGACCCAGTACTTC
CASSPLTGKQQQETQYF
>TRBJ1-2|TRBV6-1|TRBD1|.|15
TGTGCCAGCAGTGGAAACAGGGGGCGCTTCTATGGCTACACCTTC
CASSGNRGRFYGYTF
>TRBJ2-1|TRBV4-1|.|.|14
TGCGCCAGCAGCCAACCGTCGTCCCCCAATGAGCAGTTCTTC
CASSQPSSPNEQFF
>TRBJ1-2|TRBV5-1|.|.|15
TGCGCCAGCAGCTTGGGGGGAACCAATAACTATGGCTACACCTTC
CASSLGGTNNYGYTF
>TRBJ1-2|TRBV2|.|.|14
TGTGCCAGCAGGGGAGCCCACGGGAACTATGGCTACACCTTC
CASRGAHGNYGYTF
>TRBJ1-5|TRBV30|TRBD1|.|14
TGTGCCTGGAACCGGGACAGGTCCGTCTCGCCCCAGCATTTT
CAWNRDRSVSPQHF